Below, one T cell receptor beta chain is given with its context. Its antigen is unknown. No much larger clone exists at a distance of one base, and base qualities are not known. This sample was sequenced with an Illumina NovaSeq 6000. cDNA libraries for TCRalpha and TCRbeta were prepared by 5'RACE using constant-segment primers, with sample barcodes and unique molecular identifiers added. RNA was extracted from every sample with Trizol reagent. Libraries were amplified in two PCR steps, with a second sample barcode and Illumina TruSeq adapters added in the second step. Sequencing of the libraries was done on an Illumina NovaSeq, producing 2 x 150 bp paired-end reads. Processing in the source paper ran as follows. The reads were demultiplexed and collapsed into UMI-guided consensus sequences using migec v1.2.7. Using mixcr v2.1.11, the UMI consensuses were aligned to TRA and TRB V and J templates and assembled into clonotypes. Expanded or contracted clonotypes were those called significant by both edgeR and NoisET, with noise models trained on biological replicates. For edgeR calls, the thresholds were a false discovery rate-adjusted p below 0.01 and a log2 fold-change of 1. As an exploratory analysis of dynamics, max-normalized trajectories of the 1000 most abundant clonotypes were examined with PCA combined with hierarchical clustering. The CD4 or CD8 phenotype of responding clones was assigned using the separately sequenced CD4+ and CD8+ repertoires. Clones were called with MiXCR by TCRdb after fastp trimmed the public reads at Q25, and only in-frame beta chains were retained. Duplicate CDR3 protein sequences are folded into a single record with the most common DNA and genes. Here the V and J calls rest on TCRdb's processing, not on the authors' analysis. Across this sample there are 300,000 to 400,000 distinct CDR3 sequences, with around 28% seen only once. The ten most abundant clones make up approximately 15% of the sample.

This record comes from a study of T-cell memory formation after mild COVID-19 (dated by TCRdb to 2020 to 2022). Describing the broader study: Most TCR sequence clusters were specific to one of the two donors. Two young, previously healthy adult volunteers made up the cohort, one male and one female. T-cell clones expanding and contracting after mild COVID-19 in two donors were tracked by longitudinal TCRalpha and TCRbeta repertoire sequencing.

The germline V gene encodes CDR1 LGHNA and CDR2 YNFKEQ. V and J are trimmed by 1 base and 3 bases, and the gene matches miss 5 bases of the junction. Reading from cysteine to phenylalanine, the CDR3 counts 17 amino acids. The retained sequence is limited to the CDR3, 51 bases, with the frame set at the first base. Ficoll-Paque density gradient centrifugation was the method used to isolate PBMCs. Here is what the overall study found, with its caveats: From day 15 to 85, contracting clones showed balanced CD4/CD8 phenotypes, whereas a second wave of clones that expanded from day 15 to 37 leaned towards CD4+. Some responding clones were detected in pre-infection memory, suggesting pre-existing cross-reactive memory T cells joined the SARS-CoV-2 response. Contracting CD4+ clones appeared mostly in the CM and EM memory subsets, whereas CD8+ clones were enriched in EMRA. The study included only a couple of mild cases, and larger cohorts that include severe cases with pre-infection samples were judged to be necessary. Whether the second-wave clones peaking on day 37 were SARS-CoV-2 specific was not confirmed.

This sequence was found in an adult woman who had mild COVID-19 (a few samples of this study predate the infection). The sample titles of this study are shuffled in the database, so cell type and time point are left out; the donor was told from shared clones. The rearrangement combines TRBV4-2 with TRBJ2-3, with 12 middle bases fitting TRBD1. The sample taken for sequencing was PBMCs or a T cell subset sorted from them (not recorded which). The DNA sequence is given as TGTGCCAGCAGCCAAGGGGGGACAGGGGGCGGTACAGATACGCAGTATTTT. The resulting protein is CASSQGGTGGGTDTQYF.